This T cell receptor beta chain came from a study of blood T cell repertoires in COVID-19. Across the whole study: Samples taken during acute and convalescent COVID-19 were collected in the United States, Italy and Spain. From T cells, B-cell-depleted T cells, or PBMCs came the material, which was cDNA or gDNA.

In this sample, this clone turned up a few times. Repertoires were generated with immunoSEQ multiplex PCR, while TCRdb's copy carries only in-frame clones and drops some. The sample lists roughly 250,000 clones; 86% were seen once. V lost 0 bases and J lost 6, with 16 bases in between. The germline V gene has CDR1 SGHNT and CDR2 YYREEE (reference sequence). The CDR3 consists of 15 residues. Material for sequencing was peripheral blood. This TCR was sampled from a woman under 40 with COVID-19, enrolled during active disease. V is TRBV5-4 and J is TRBJ2-7; D may be TRBD1 (6 bases). The CDR3 region is CASSLAVGGVSEQYF. The CDR3 DNA reads TGTGCCAGCAGCTTGGCGGTAGGGGGAGTAAGCGAGCAGTACTTC.